Presented here are 4 T cell receptor beta chains from one specimen sequenced in a study of blood T cell repertoires in COVID-19. Here immunoSEQ multiplex PCR was the method, and the copy in TCRdb shows in-frame clones only, minus some. The table lists fewer than 400,000 clones, roughly 89% of them singletons. Source material: PBMCs or T cells enriched from blood (not recorded which). These receptors were obtained from a man aged 60 to 75 who had recovered from COVID-19.

This clone was picked up one time. This rearrangement joins TRBV7-3 to TRBJ1-1, with a possible D match to TRBD1 (5 bases). The CDR3 is 14 residues long. Looked up from germline, CDR1 is SGHTA and CDR2 is FQGTGA. Trimming stripped 5 bases from V and 1 base from J, with 11 bases between. The CDR3 DNA sequence: TGTGCCAGCAGCCTCGGGGGGGAGAACACTGAAGCTTTCTTT. This encodes CASSLGGENTEAFF.

The V gene is TRBV6-2 or TRBV6-3, the J gene TRBJ2-1; 8 bases are shared with TRBD1. The CDR3 spans 17 residues. J was trimmed by 7 bases and V by 0 bases; bases with no gene match: 11. Germline V lookup: CDR1 MNHEY, CDR2 SVGEGT. CDR3 coding DNA: TGTGCCAGCAGTTACTCGTATGTGCGGGACAGGTCTAATGAGCAGTTCTTC. It is translated as CASSYSYVRDRSNEQFF.

This chain uses TRBV11-1 with TRBJ1-1; TRBD1 matches at 8 bases. From germline, CDR1 is SGHAT and CDR2 FQDESV (reference sequence). Germline trimming cut 1 base from V and 8 bases from J; bases unmatched to any gene: 6. The CDR3 is made up of 14 amino acids. CDR3 loop: CASSLGRTGIEAFF. CDR3 DNA sequence: TGTGCCAGCAGCTTAGGTCGGACAGGGATCGAAGCTTTCTTT.

This chain connects TRBV24-1 to TRBJ1-4; no reliable D call. CDR1 is KGHDR, CDR2 SFDVKD, per germline. The CDR3 contains 12 residues. The V end was cut by 3 bases, the J end by 10 bases, with 8 bases between. The CDR3 loop is CATSDESGKLFF. CDR3 DNA sequence: TGTGCCACCAGTGATGAGAGTGGAAAACTGTTTTTT.